The subject of this entry is one T cell receptor (beta chain). The source of the sample is a study of blood T cell repertoires in COVID-19. Whole-study context: Researchers got acute and convalescent COVID-19 samples from the United States, Italy and Spain. The analysed material was cDNA or gDNA that came from T cells, B-cell-depleted T cells, or PBMCs.

Source study methods: For nucleated cells, counts were estimated from reference gene primer amplification. Some clones are missing from TCRdb's copy, which holds only in-frame ones; the method was immunoSEQ multiplex PCR. The V and J calls and clone size come from that table; D and trimming were worked out from the DNA. The top ten clones hold approximately 5.5% of a sample with fewer than 200,000 clones, around 90% of them seen once. V was cut by 0 bases and J by 8 bases, with 10 bases left in between. The CDR3 consists of 12 residues. From germline, CDR1 is SQVTM and CDR2 ANQGSEA. The rearrangement joins TRBV29-1 to TRBJ1-2; D perhaps matches TRBD1 (5 bases). This TCR came from a man aged 35-49 years with active or convalescent COVID-19. The sequencing input was peripheral blood. The CDR3 coding sequence is TGCAGCGTTGAAGATCAGGGTTGGGGCTACACCTTC. This encodes CSVEDQGWGYTF.